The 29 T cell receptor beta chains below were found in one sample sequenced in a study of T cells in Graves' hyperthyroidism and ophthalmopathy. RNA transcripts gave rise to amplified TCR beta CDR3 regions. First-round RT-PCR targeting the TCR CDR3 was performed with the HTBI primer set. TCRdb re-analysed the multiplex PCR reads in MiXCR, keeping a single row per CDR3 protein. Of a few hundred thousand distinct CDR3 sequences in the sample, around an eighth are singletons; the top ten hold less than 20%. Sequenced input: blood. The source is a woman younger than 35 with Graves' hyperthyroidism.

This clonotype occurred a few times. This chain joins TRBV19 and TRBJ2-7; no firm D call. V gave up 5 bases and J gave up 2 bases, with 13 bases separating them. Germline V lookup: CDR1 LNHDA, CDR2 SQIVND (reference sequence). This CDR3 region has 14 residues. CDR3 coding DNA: TGTGCCAGTAGTCGAAAACTACAAACCTACGAGCAGTACGTC. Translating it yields CASSRKLQTYEQYV.

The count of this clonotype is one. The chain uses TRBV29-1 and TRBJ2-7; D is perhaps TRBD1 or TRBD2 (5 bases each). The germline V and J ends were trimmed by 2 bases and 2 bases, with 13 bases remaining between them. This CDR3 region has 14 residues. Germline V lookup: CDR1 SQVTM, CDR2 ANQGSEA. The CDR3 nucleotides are TGCAGCGTTGAACCCTGGGACGGAGCCTACGAGCAGTACTTC. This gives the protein CSVEPWDGAYEQYF.

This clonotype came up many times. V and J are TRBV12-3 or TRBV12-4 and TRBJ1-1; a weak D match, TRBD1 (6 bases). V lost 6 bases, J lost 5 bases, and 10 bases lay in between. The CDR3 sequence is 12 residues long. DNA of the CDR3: TGTGCCAGCAGCTCACAGGGAACTGAAGCTTTCTTT. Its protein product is CASSSQGTEAFF.

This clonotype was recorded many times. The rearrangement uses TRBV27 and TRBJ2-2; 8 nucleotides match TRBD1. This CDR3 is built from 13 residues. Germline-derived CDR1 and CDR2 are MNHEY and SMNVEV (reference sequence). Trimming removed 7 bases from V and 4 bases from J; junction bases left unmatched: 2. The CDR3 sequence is CASNTGGTGELFF. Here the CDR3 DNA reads TGTGCCAGCAACACAGGGGGCACCGGGGAGCTGTTTTTT.

Here the CDR3 DNA reads TGTGCCAGCAGCCCCCGGGAGAGCGAGCAGTACTTC. It translates to CASSPRESEQYF. V gene TRBV7-6 combines with J gene TRBJ2-7; perhaps TRBD2 as D (6 bases). Trimming shortened V by 5 bases and J by 6 bases, and 11 bases separated the two germline ends. The germline CDR1 and CDR2 sequences are SGHVS and FNYEAQ. The CDR3 is 12 residues long.

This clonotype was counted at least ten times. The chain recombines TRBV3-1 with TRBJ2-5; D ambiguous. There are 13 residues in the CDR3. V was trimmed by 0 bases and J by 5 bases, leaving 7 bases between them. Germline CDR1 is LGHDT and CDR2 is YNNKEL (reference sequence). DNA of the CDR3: TGTGCCAGCAGCCAAGAGTTGGGGGAGACCCAGTACTTC. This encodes CASSQELGETQYF.

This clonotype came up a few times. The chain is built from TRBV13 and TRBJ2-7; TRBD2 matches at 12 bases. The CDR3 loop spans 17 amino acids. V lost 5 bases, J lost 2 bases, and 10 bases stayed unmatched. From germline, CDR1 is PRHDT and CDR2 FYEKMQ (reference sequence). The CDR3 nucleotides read TGTGCCAGCAGCCGACTAGCGGGAGTGGGGTCGACCTACGAGCAGTACGTC. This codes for CASSRLAGVGSTYEQYV.

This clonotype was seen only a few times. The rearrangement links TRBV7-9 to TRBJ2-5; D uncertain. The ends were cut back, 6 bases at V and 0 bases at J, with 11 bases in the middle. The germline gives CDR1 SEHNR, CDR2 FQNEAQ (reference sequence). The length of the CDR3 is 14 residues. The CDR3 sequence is CASRAGWDQETQYF. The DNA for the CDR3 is TGTGCCAGCAGGGCCGGGTGGGACCAAGAGACCCAGTACTTC.

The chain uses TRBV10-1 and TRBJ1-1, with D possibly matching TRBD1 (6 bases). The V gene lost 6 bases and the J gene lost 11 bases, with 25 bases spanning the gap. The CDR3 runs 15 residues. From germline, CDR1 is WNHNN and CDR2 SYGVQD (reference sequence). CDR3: CASRSPGLGGGEAFF. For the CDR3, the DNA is TGCGCCAGCAGATCCCCCGGTCTGGGGGGGGGCGAGGCTTTCTTT.

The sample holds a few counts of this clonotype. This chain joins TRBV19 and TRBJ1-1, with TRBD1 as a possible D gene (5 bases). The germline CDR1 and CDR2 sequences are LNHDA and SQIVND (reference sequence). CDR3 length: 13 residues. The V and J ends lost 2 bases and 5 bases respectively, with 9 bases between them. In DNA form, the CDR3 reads TGTGCCAGTAGTATACTGGGACCGACTGAAGCTTTCTTT. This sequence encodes CASSILGPTEAFF.

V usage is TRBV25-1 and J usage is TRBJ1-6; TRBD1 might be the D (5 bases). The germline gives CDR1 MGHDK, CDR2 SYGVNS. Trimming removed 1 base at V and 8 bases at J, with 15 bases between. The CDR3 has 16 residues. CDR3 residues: CASSELYPGGDSPLHF. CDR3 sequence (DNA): TGTGCCAGCAGTGAATTGTACCCCGGAGGGGATTCACCCCTCCACTTT.

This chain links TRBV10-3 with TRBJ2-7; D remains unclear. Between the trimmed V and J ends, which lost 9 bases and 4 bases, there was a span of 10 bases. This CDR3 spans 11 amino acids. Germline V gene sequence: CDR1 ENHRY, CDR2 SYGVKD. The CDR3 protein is CAMAAGYEQYF. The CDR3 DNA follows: TGTGCCATGGCCGCCGGATACGAGCAGTACTTC.

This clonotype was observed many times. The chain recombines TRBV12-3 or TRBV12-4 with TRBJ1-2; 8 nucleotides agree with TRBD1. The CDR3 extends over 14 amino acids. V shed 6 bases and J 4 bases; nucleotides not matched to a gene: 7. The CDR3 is CASRNQGAGYGYTF. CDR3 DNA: TGTGCCAGCAGGAATCAGGGGGCAGGCTATGGCTACACCTTC.

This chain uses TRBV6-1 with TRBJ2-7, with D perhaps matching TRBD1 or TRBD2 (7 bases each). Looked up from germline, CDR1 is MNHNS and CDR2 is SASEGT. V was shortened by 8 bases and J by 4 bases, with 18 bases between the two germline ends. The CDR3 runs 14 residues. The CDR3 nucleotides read TGTGCCAGCGGGGACAGACAGGGAGGGTACGAGCAGTACTTC. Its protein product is CASGDRQGGYEQYF.

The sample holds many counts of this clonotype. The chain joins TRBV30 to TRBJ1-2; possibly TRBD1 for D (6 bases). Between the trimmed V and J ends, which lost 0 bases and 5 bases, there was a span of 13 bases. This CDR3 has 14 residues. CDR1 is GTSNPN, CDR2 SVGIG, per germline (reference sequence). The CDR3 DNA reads TGTGCCTGGAGTGTAAGGCGGAGGGGGTATGGCTACACCTTC. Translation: CAWSVRRRGYGYTF. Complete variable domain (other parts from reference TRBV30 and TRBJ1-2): SQTIHQWPATLVQPVGSPLSLECTVEGTSNPNLYWYRQAAGRGLQLLFYSVGIGQISSEVPQNLSASRPQDRQFILSSKKLLLSDSGFYLCAWSVRRRGYGYTFGSGTRLTVV.

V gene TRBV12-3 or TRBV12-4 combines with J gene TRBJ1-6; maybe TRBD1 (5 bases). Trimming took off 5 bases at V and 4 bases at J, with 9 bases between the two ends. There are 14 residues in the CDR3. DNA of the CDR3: TGTGCCAGCAGTACCCGACAGTATAATTCACCCCTCCACTTT. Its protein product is CASSTRQYNSPLHF.

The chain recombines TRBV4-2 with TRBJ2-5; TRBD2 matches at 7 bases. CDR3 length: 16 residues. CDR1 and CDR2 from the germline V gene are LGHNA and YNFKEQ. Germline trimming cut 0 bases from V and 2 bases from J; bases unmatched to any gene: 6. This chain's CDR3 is CASSQEETSIQETQYF. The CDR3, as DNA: TGTGCCAGCAGCCAAGAGGAGACTAGCATACAAGAGACCCAGTACTTC.

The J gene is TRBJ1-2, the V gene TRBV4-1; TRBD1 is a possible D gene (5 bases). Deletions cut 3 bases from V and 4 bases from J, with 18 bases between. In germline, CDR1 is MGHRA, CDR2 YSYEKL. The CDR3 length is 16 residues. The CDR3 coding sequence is TGCGCCAGCAGCCAGGCTCGGGGGGGTTACCCCTATGGCTACACCTTC. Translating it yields CASSQARGGYPYGYTF.

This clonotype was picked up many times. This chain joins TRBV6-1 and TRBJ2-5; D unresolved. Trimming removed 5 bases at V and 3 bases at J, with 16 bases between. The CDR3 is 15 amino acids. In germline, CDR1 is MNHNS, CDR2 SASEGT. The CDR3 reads CASSPPSSPEETQYF. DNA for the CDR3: TGTGCCAGCAGTCCACCCTCAAGCCCCGAAGAGACCCAGTACTTC.

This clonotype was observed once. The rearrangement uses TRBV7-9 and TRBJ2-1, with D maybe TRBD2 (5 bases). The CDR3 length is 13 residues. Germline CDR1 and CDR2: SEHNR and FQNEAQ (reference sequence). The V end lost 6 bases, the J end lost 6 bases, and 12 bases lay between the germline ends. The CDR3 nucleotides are TGTGCCAGCAGTGAAGCGCGGGTCAATGAGCAGTTCTTC. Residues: CASSEARVNEQFF.

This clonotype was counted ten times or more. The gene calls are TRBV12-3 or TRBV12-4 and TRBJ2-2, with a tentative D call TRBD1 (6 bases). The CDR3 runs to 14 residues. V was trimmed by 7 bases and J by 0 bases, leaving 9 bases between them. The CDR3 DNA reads TGTGCCAGCAAATGGACAGCGAACACCGGGGAGCTGTTTTTT. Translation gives CASKWTANTGELFF.

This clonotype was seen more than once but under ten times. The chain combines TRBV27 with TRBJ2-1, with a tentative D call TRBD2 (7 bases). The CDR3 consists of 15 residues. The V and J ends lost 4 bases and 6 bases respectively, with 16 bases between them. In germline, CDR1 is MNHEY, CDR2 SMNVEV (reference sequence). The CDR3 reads CASSSLGGRPNEQFF. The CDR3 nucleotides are TGTGCCAGCAGTTCACTCGGGGGGCGCCCCAATGAGCAGTTCTTC.

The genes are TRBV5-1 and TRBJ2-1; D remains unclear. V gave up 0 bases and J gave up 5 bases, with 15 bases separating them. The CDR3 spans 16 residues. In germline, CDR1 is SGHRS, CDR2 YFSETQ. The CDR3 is CASSLAYGGRHNEQFF. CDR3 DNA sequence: TGCGCCAGCAGCTTGGCCTACGGTGGAAGACACAATGAGCAGTTCTTC.

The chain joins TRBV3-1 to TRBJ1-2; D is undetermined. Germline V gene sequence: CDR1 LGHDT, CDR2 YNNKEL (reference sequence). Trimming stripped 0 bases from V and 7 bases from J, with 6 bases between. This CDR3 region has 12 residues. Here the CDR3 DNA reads TGTGCCAGCAGCCAAGATTTGGTTGGCTACACCTTC. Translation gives CASSQDLVGYTF.

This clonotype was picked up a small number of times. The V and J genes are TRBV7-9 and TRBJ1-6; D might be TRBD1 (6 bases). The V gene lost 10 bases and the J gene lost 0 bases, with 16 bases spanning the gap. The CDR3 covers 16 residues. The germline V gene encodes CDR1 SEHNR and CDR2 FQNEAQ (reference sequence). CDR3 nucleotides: TGTGCCACCGGGACACCGGGGAGCTCCTATAATTCACCCCTCCACTTT. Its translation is CATGTPGSSYNSPLHF.

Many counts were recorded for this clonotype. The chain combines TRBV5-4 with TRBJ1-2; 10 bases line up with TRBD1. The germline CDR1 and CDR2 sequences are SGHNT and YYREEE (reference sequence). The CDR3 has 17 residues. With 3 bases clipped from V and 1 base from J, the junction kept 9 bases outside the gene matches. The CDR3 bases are TGTGCCAGCAGCTGGGGGACAGGGGTTCGGGTTAACTATGGCTACACCTTC. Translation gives CASSWGTGVRVNYGYTF.

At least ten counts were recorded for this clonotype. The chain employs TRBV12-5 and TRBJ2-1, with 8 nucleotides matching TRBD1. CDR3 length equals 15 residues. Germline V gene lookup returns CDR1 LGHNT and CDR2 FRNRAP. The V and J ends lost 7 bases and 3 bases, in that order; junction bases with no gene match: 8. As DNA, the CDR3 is TGTGCTAGTGCCCCGGGACAGGTACTCTACAATGAGCAGTTCTTC. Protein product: CASAPGQVLYNEQFF.

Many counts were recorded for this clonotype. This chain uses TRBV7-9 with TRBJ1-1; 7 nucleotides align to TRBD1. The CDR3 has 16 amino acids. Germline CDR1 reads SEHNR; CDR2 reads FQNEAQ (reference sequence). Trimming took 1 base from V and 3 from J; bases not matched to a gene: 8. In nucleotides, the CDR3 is TGTGCCAGCAGCTTAGAAGGAGACAGGGCTTACACTGAAGCTTTCTTT. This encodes CASSLEGDRAYTEAFF.

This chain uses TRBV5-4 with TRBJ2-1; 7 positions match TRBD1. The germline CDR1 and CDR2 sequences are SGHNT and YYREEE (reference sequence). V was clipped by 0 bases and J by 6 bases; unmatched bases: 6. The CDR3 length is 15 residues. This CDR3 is CASSLGTGQANEQFF. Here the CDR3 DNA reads TGTGCCAGCAGCTTGGGGACAGGTCAAGCCAATGAGCAGTTCTTC.